This T cell receptor beta chain is from a study of T cells expressing NK-cell markers. Across the whole study: The sequencing cohort of eight donors included seven HCMV-seropositive individuals and one seronegative individual. Study-level results: Expanded NKG2C+ T cell clones had unclear HCMV specificity. Several donors' CD3+CD56-NKG2C+ cells were dominated by the same clonotypes.

The CDR3 runs 14 residues. Germline V gives CDR1 LNHDA, CDR2 SQIVND (reference sequence). Libraries used 5'RACE template switching adding universal primer site and UMIs. TCRdb processed the 5' RACE reads again and assigns one entry to each CDR3 protein, with no DNA. The sample includes 350,000 to 450,000 distinct CDR3 sequences. Comments on this clonotype: The antigen remains undetermined.

What was sequenced was blood T cells: a sorted CD56 or NKG2C T cell subset, CD4+ or CD8+ T cells, or bulk PBMC T cells (not recorded which). The TCR sequence derives from a man aged 18-75 years in good health. The rearrangement joins TRBV19 to TRBJ2-1; TCRdb proposes TRBD2, but this gene call is untestable without DNA. The CDR3 is CASSESGVYNEQFF.